This T cell receptor beta chain was profiled in a study of OX40 agonist ivuxolimab in advanced cancers. Germline-derived CDR1 and CDR2 are SGHRS and YFSETQ. CDR3 length: 14 residues. Trimming shortened V by 2 bases and J by 1 base, and 9 bases separated the two germline ends. Clones were sequenced by immunoSEQ multiplex PCR, and TCRdb holds only the in-frame ones, with some missing. Found here are around 88,000 clones, about 90% of them singletons; the top ten hold more than 0.5%. The V and J genes are TRBV5-1 and TRBJ1-1; D gene unclear. This material consisted of CD4+ or CD8+ T cells sorted from blood, taken in a trial of the OX40 agonist ivuxolimab. The sequence was collected from an adult with an advanced solid tumor such as melanoma, head and neck, liver or kidney cancer. The CDR3 reads CASSLQITNTEAFF. The CDR3 DNA sequence: TGCGCCAGCAGCTTACAGATTACGAACACTGAAGCTTTCTTT.